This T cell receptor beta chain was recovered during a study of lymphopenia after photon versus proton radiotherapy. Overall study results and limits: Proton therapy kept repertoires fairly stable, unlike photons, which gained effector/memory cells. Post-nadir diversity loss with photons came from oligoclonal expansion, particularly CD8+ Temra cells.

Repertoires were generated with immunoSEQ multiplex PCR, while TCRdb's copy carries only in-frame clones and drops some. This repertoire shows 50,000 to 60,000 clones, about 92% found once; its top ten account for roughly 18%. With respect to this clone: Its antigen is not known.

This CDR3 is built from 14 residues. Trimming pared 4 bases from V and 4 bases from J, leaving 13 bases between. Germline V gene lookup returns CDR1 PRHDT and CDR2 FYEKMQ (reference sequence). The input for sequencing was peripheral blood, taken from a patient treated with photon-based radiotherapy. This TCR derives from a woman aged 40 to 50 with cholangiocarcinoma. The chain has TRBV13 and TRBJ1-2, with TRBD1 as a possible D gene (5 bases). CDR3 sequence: CASSYEGSPYGYTF. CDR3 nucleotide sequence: TGTGCCAGCAGCTACGAGGGGTCTCCCTATGGCTACACCTTC. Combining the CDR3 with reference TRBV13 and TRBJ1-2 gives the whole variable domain AAGVIQSPRHLIKEKRETATLKCYPIPRHDTVYWYQQGPGQDPQFLISFYEKMQSDKGSIPDRFSAQQFSDYHSELNMSSLELGDSALYFCASSYEGSPYGYTFGSGTRLTVV.